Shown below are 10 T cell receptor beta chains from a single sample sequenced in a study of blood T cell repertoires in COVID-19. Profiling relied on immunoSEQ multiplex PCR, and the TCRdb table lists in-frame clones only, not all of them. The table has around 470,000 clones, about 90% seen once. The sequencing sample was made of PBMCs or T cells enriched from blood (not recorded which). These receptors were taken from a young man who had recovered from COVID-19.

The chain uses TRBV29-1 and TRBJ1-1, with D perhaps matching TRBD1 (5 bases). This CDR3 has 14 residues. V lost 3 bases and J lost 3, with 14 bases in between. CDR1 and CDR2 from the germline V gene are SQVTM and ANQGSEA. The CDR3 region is CSVDWGDGDTEAFF. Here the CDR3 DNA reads TGCAGCGTTGATTGGGGGGACGGGGACACTGAAGCTTTCTTT.

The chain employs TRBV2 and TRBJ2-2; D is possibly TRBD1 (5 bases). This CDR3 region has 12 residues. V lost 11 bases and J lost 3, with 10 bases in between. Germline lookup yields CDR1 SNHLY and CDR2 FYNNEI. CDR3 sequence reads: CAGRQYTGELFF. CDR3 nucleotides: TGTGCCGGTCGACAGTACACCGGGGAGCTGTTTTTT.

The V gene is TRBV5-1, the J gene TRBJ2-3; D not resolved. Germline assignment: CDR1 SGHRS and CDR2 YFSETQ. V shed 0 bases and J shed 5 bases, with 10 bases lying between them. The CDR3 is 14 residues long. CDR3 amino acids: CASSLALRGDTQYF. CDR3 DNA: TGCGCCAGCAGCTTGGCCCTACGTGGAGATACGCAGTATTTT.

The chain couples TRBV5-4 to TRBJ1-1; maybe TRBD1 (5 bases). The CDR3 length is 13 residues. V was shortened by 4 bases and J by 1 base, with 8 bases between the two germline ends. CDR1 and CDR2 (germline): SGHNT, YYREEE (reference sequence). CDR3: CASSRGQNTEAFF. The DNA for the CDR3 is TGTGCCAGCAGCCGAGGACAGAACACTGAAGCTTTCTTT. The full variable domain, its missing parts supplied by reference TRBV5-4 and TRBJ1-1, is ETGVTQSPTHLIKTRGQQVTLRCSSQSGHNTVSWYQQALGQGPQFIFQYYREEENGRGNFPPRFSGLQFPNYSSELNVNALELDDSALYLCASSRGQNTEAFFGQGTRLTVV.

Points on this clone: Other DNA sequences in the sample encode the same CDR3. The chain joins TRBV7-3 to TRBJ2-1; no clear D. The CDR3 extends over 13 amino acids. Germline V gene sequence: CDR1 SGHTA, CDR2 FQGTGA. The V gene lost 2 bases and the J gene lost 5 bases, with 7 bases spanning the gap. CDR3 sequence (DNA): TGTGCCAGCAGCTTAGGTCCTAACAATGAGCAGTTCTTC. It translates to CASSLGPNNEQFF.

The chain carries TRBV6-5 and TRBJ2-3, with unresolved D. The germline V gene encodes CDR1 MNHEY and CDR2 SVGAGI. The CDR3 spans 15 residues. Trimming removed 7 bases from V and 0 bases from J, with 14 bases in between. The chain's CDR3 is CASTIYLRSTDTQYF. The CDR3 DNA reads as TGTGCCAGCACTATCTACCTCCGGAGCACAGATACGCAGTATTTT.

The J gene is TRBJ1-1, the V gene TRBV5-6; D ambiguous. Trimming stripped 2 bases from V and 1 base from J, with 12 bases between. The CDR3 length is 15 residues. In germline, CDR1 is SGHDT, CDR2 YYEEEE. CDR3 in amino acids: CASSLLTWKNTEAFF. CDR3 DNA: TGTGCCAGCAGCTTATTGACATGGAAGAACACTGAAGCTTTCTTT.

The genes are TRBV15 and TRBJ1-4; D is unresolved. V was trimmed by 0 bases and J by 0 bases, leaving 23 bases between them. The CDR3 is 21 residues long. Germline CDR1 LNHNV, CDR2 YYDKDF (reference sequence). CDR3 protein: CATSRDPGSAGLTATNEKLFF. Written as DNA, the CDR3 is TGTGCCACCAGCAGAGATCCCGGTTCGGCAGGACTAACAGCAACTAATGAAAAACTGTTTTTT.

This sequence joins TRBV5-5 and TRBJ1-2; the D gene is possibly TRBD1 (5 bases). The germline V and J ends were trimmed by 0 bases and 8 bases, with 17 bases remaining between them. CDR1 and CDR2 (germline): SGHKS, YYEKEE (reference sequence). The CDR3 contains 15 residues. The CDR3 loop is CASSLVTGIKLGYTF. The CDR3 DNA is TGTGCCAGCAGCTTGGTTACAGGAATTAAATTGGGCTACACCTTC.

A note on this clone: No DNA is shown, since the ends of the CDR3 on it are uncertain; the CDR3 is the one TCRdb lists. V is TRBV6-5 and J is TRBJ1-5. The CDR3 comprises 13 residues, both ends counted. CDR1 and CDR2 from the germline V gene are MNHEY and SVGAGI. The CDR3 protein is CASILGDNQPQHF.